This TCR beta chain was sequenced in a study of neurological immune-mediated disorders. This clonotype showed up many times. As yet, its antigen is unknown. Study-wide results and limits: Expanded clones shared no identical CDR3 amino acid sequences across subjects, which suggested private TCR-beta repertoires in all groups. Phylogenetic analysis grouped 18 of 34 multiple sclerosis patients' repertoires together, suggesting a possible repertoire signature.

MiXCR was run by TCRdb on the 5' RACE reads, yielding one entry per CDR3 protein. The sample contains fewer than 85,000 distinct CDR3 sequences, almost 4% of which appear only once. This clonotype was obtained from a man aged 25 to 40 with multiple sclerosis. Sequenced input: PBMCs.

CDR3 sequence (DNA): TGCGCCAGCAGCTATGGACAGGGAGGAGATACGCAGTATTTT. This sequence encodes CASSYGQGGDTQYF. The chain links TRBV5-1 to TRBJ2-3; 8 bases agree with TRBD1. The CDR3 runs to 14 residues. CDR1 SGHRS and CDR2 YFSETQ come from the germline V gene. V gave up 3 bases and J gave up 5 bases; unmatched junction bases: 5.